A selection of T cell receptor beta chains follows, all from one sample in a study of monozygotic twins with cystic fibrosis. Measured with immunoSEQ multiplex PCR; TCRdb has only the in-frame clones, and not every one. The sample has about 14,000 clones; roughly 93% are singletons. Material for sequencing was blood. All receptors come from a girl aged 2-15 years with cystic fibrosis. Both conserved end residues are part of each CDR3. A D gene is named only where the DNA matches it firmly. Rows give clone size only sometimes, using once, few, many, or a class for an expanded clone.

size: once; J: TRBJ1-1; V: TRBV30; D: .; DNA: TGTGCCTCCCGTCGGGCGAACACTGAAGCTTTCTTT; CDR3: CASRRANTEAFF
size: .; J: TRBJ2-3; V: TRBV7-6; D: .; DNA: TGTGCCAGCAGCTTAATCGGGGGAAGCACAGATACGCAGTATTTT; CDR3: CASSLIGGSTDTQYF
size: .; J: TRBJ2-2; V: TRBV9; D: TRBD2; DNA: TGTGCCAGCAGCGGCGCCGGGACTAGCGGGAGGGCCGTCGGGGAGCTGTTTTTT; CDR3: CASSGAGTSGRAVGELFF
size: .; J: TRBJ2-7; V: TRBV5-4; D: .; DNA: TGTGCCAGCAGCTTGGCGGGTAGCGGAACCTACGAGCAGTACTTC; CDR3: CASSLAGSGTYEQYF
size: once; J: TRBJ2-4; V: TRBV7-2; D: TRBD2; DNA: TGTGCCAGCAGTTCACCGGGACTAGCGGGACCTAGAGCCAAAAACATTCAGTACTTC; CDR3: CASSSPGLAGPRAKNIQYF
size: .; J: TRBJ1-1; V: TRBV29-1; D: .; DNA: TGCAGCGTCTCGGACCCAGGTGGTGAAGCTTTCTTT; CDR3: CSVSDPGGEAFF
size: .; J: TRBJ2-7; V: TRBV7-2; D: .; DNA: TGTGCCAGCAGCCGAGTGCAGGGGCGGGAGCAGTACTTC; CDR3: CASSRVQGREQYF
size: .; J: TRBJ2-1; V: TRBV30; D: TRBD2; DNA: TGTGCCTGGAGTGTCCGGGAGGGCCGGCTCCGGTTCTTC; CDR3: CAWSVREGRLRFF
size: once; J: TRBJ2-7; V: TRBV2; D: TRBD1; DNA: TGTGCCAGCAGGGACAATCGACAGGGGGCTGGTTACGAGCAGTACTTC; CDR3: CASRDNRQGAGYEQYF
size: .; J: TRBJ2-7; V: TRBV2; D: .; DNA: TGTGCCAGCAGTGAAAGTGGGCGGCTAGGGGATTTAGAGCAGTACTTC; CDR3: CASSESGRLGDLEQYF
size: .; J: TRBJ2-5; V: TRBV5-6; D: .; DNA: TGTGCCAGCAGCTTGGGTGTCCCCGGGAGCCCTCAAGAGACCCAGTACTTC; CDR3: CASSLGVPGSPQETQYF
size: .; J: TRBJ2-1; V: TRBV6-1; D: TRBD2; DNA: TGTGCCAGCATGGGCGGGAGTTCGAATGAGCAGTTCTTC; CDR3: CASMGGSSNEQFF
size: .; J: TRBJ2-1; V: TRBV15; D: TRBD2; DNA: TGTGCCACCAGCAAACAAAGCGGGGCCCAGTTTTTACCGTTCTTC; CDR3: CATSKQSGAQFLPFF
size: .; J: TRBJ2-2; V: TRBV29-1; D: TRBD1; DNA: TGCACCTATTCGGACAGGCCGGGCGGGGAGCTGTTTTTT; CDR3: CTYSDRPGGELFF
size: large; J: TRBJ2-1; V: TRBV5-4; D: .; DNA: TGTCTCCGTCCAGTCGATGAGCAGTTCTTC; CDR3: CLRPVDEQFF
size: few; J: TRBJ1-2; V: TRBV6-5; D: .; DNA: TGTGCCAGCAGTTACGGGGGATGGGGCTACACCTTC; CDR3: CASSYGGWGYTF
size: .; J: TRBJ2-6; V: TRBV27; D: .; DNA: TGTGCCAGCACCCCAGGAGTCTCTGGGGCCAACGTCCTGACTTTC; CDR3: CASTPGVSGANVLTF
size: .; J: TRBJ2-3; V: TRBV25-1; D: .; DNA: TGTGCCAGCAGTGGGCGTCAGCTAAAAAGCACAGATACGCAGTATTTT; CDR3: CASSGRQLKSTDTQYF
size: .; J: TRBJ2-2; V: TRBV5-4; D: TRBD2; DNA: TGTGCCAGCAGCGAACGAAAGACTAGCCCCACCGGGGAGCTGTTTTTT; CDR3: CASSERKTSPTGELFF
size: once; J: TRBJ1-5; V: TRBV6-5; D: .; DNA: TGTGCCACCCAGGGTCGAGGTAGCAATCAGCCCCAGCATTTT; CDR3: CATQGRGSNQPQHF
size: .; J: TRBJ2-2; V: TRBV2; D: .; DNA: TGTGCCGGGAGAGACACCGGGGAGCTGTTTTTT; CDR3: CAGRDTGELFF
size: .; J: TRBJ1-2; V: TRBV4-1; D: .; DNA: TGCGCCAGCAGCCTAGACCCATACGAACAGGACTATGGCTACACCTTC; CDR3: CASSLDPYEQDYGYTF
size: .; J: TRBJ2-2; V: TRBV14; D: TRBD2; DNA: TGTGCCAGCAGCGAGGTGGGCGGGGGGCTCACCGGGGAGCTGTTTTTT; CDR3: CASSEVGGGLTGELFF
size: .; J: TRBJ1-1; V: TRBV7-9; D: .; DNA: TGTGCCAGCAGCTGGAGCCTCCCGGGCACTGAAGCTTTCTTT; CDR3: CASSWSLPGTEAFF
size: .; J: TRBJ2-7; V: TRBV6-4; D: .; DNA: TGTGCCAGCACACAGAGAACAGAAACCTACGAGCAGTACTTC; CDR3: CASTQRTETYEQYF
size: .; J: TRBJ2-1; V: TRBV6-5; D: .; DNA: TGTGCCAGCAGTTACTCCAGAAACAATGAGCAGTTCTTC; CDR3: CASSYSRNNEQFF
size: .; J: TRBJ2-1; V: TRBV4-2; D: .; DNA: TGTGCCAGCAGCCATGGAATGGGCAGGGACAATGAGCAGTTCTTC; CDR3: CASSHGMGRDNEQFF
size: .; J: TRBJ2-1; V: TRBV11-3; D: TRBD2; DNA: TGTGCCAGCAGCGCCCTAGCGGGAGAAGTGTTCTTC; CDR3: CASSALAGEVFF
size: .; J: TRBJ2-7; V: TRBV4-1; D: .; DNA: TGCGCCAGCAGCCAAGAAATCATCATCACGGGGGACAGCTCCTACGAGCAGTACTTC; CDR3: CASSQEIIITGDSSYEQYF
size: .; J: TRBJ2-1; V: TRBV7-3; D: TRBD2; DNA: TGTGCCAGCAGCTCGGGACTAGCTAATGAGCAGTTCTTC; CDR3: CASSSGLANEQFF
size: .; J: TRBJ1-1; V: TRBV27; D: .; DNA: TGTGCCAGCAGTAACCAGGGGATCACTGAAGCTTTCTTT; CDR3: CASSNQGITEAFF
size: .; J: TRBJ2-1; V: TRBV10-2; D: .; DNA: TGCGCCAGCAAGGACAGTTCCTACAATGAGCAGTTCTTC; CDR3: CASKDSSYNEQFF
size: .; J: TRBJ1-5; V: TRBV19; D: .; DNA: TGTGCCAGTACCCCGGCCCCCTTGTCCTCTCCAGACAATCAGCCCCAGCATTTT; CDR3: CASTPAPLSSPDNQPQHF
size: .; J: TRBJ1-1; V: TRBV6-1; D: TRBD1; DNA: TGTGCCAGCAGTGACCACAGGGGGCGCGGGACTGAAGCTTTCTTT; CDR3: CASSDHRGRGTEAFF
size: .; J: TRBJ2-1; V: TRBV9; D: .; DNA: TGTGCCAGCAGCCCCCGACTAGGATCGGACAATGAGCAGTTCTTC; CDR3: CASSPRLGSDNEQFF